A selection of T cell receptor beta chains follows, all from one sample in a study of control samples from healthy donors and cancer patients. The method was immunoSEQ multiplex PCR; TCRdb's version includes in-frame clones alone and lacks a portion of them. This table has approximately 60,000 clones, around 93% appearing once. Source material: PBMCs. The receptors shown here come from a man younger than 45 with colorectal cancer. Each CDR3 is given with its conserved first and last residue. A D gene is named only where the DNA matches it firmly. Part of the rows lack a size; the others show once, few, many or a class for expanded clones.

d_call,clone_size,v_call,j_call,cdr3_aa,cdr3_nt
TRBD2,.,TRBV15,TRBJ2-3,CATKGLAGTDTQYF,TGTGCCACCAAGGGACTAGCGGGCACAGATACGCAGTATTTT
.,once,TRBV29-1,TRBJ2-1,CSVYGQAYNEQFF,TGCAGCGTTTACGGGCAGGCCTACAATGAGCAGTTCTTC
TRBD1,.,TRBV6-5,TRBJ2-5,CASSYYSDREETQYF,TGTGCCAGCAGTTACTACTCGGACAGGGAAGAGACCCAGTACTTC
.,.,TRBV3-1/TRBV3-2,TRBJ1-3,CASSQSGNTIYF,TGTGCCAGCAGCCAGTCTGGAAACACCATATATTTT
TRBD1,.,TRBV5-5,TRBJ2-1,CASSLQDRGYEQFF,TGTGCCAGCAGCTTGCAGGACAGGGGCTATGAGCAGTTCTTC
.,.,TRBV4-1,TRBJ1-2,CASSQAPRVSGYYGYTF,TGCGCCAGCAGCCAGGCCCCACGTGTTTCAGGGTACTATGGCTACACCTTC
.,.,TRBV9,TRBJ1-6,CATGDRETAKDGSYNSPLHF,TGTGCCACGGGGGATCGTGAGACAGCTAAAGACGGCTCCTATAATTCACCCCTCCACTTT
TRBD1,.,TRBV11-2,TRBJ2-1,CASSLTSVGGTGFHEQFF,TGTGCCAGCAGCTTAACCTCGGTCGGTGGGACAGGGTTCCATGAGCAGTTCTTC
TRBD1,.,TRBV4-3,TRBJ2-3,CASSQDPRDRVAQYF,TGCGCCAGCAGCCAAGATCCGCGGGACAGGGTTGCGCAGTATTTT
.,.,TRBV9,TRBJ1-2,CASTRTPEGTFYGYTF,TGTGCCAGCACCCGGACCCCGGAGGGGACCTTCTATGGCTACACCTTC
.,once,TRBV7-2,TRBJ1-3,CASSLEHSVGAGNTIYF,TGTGCCAGCAGCTTAGAGCACTCCGTGGGGGCTGGAAACACCATATATTTT
.,few,TRBV6-5,TRBJ1-1,CASSYRVATEAFF,TGTGCCAGCAGTTACAGGGTTGCCACTGAAGCTTTCTTT
.,.,TRBV30,TRBJ1-1,CAWRGRTEAFF,TGTGCCTGGAGAGGTCGCACTGAAGCTTTCTTT
.,few,TRBV6-6,TRBJ1-4,CASSLHGGYEKLFF,TGTGCCAGCAGTTTACACGGGGGGTATGAAAAACTGTTTTTT
.,.,TRBV18,TRBJ2-3,CASSQRTTDTQYF,TGTGCCAGCTCACAGCGTACCACAGATACGCAGTATTTT
.,.,TRBV11-2,TRBJ1-1,CASSLGVSGTEAFF,TGTGCCAGCAGCTTAGGTGTTAGCGGGACTGAAGCTTTCTTT
.,.,TRBV7-2,TRBJ2-7,CASSLVGYEQYF,TGTGCCAGCAGCTTAGTGGGCTACGAGCAGTACTTC
TRBD1,few,TRBV5-4,TRBJ1-1,CASSSTGTGGANTEAFF,TGTGCCAGCAGCTCAACCGGGACAGGGGGCGCGAACACTGAAGCTTTCTTT
.,.,TRBV18,TRBJ2-1,CASSRPDNYNEQFF,TGTGCCAGCTCACGACCTGACAACTACAATGAGCAGTTCTTC
.,.,TRBV19,TRBJ1-3,CASSMVRVISGNTIYF,TGTGCCAGTAGTATGGTCAGAGTAATCTCTGGAAACACCATATATTTT
.,.,TRBV15,TRBJ2-3,CATSRGTEFTDTQYF,TGTGCCACCAGCAGAGGGACAGAATTCACAGATACGCAGTATTTT
.,.,TRBV10-3,TRBJ1-3,CAISELGKSSGNTIYF,TGTGCCATCAGTGAGCTAGGGAAGAGCTCTGGAAACACCATATATTTT
.,.,TRBV24-1,TRBJ1-2,CATSDNRAYGYTF,TGTGCCACCAGTGATAACAGGGCCTATGGCTACACCTTC
.,few,TRBV18,TRBJ2-1,CASSPSNREGAVREQFF,TGTGCCAGCTCACCGTCGAACAGGGAGGGGGCCGTGCGTGAGCAGTTCTTC
TRBD2,.,TRBV9,TRBJ2-5,CASSVEDGGASETQYF,TGTGCCAGCAGCGTAGAGGACGGGGGGGCATCAGAGACCCAGTACTTC
.,.,TRBV4-1,TRBJ1-3,CASSPGSPSGNTIYF,TGCGCCAGCAGCCCGGGATCACCATCTGGAAACACCATATATTTT
TRBD1,.,TRBV24-1,TRBJ2-3,CATSAIYSEGATDTQYF,TGTGCCACCAGTGCAATCTACTCCGAGGGGGCAACAGATACGCAGTATTTT
.,few,TRBV19,TRBJ2-7,CASSLRTPGRMTYEQYF,TGTGCCAGTAGTCTGAGGACACCGGGAAGAATGACCTACGAGCAGTACTTC
.,.,TRBV9,TRBJ1-1,CASSGDRLMNTEAFF,TGTGCCAGCAGCGGCGACAGGCTTATGAACACTGAAGCTTTCTTT
.,.,TRBV12-2,TRBJ2-3,CASRLDLKEPRLALDTQYF,TGTGCAAGTCGCTTAGATTTGAAAGAACCTCGACTAGCGTTGGATACGCAGTATTTT
.,.,TRBV9,TRBJ1-2,CASSENRQTNYGYTF,TGTGCCAGCAGCGAGAATAGACAGACTAACTATGGCTACACCTTC
TRBD1,.,TRBV6-4,TRBJ1-6,CASSIGTDNSPLHF,TGTGCCAGCAGTATCGGGACAGATAATTCACCCCTCCACTTT
.,.,TRBV29-1,TRBJ1-1,CSGVTGRMNTEAFF,TGCAGCGGCGTGACAGGTCGTATGAACACTGAAGCTTTCTTT
.,.,TRBV5-6,TRBJ1-6,CASSLVYGERVGGGSPLHF,TGTGCCAGCAGCTTGGTTTATGGGGAGAGGGTTGGAGGAGGATCACCCCTCCACTTT
.,.,TRBV5-1,TRBJ1-1,CASSLGANTEAFF,TGCGCCAGCAGCTTGGGGGCAAACACTGAAGCTTTCTTT
.,.,TRBV6-2/TRBV6-3,TRBJ1-5,CASSYGGDGGNQPQHF,TGTGCCAGCAGTTACGGGGGGGACGGTGGCAATCAGCCCCAGCATTTT
TRBD1,.,TRBV27,TRBJ1-5,CASSAGQGPFQPQHF,TGTGCCAGCAGTGCCGGACAGGGGCCTTTTCAGCCCCAGCATTTT
TRBD2,.,TRBV19,TRBJ2-3,CASSITGGTQYF,TGTGCCAGTAGTATTACGGGGGGAACGCAGTATTTT
.,.,TRBV7-9,TRBJ1-2,CASSLSGPPGYTF,TGTGCCAGCAGCCTTTCCGGCCCCCCGGGCTACACCTTC
.,.,TRBV7-6,TRBJ2-6,CASSPRREGANVLTF,TGTGCCAGCAGCCCCCGCCGAGAGGGGGCCAACGTCCTGACTTTC
.,.,TRBV12-3/TRBV12-4,TRBJ1-5,CASSLDQPQHF,TGTGCCAGCAGTTTAGATCAGCCCCAGCATTTT
.,.,TRBV4-3,TRBJ2-7,CASSQGSGGWDDEQYF,TGCGCCAGCAGCCAAGGCAGTGGGGGATGGGATGACGAGCAGTACTTC
.,.,TRBV7-8,TRBJ1-1,CASSLVAGLNTEAFF,TGTGCCAGCAGCTTAGTGGCAGGCTTGAACACTGAAGCTTTCTTT
.,.,TRBV28,TRBJ2-1,CASSSMGFGGPSYNEQFF,TGTGCCAGCAGTTCGATGGGTTTCGGGGGACCCTCCTACAATGAGCAGTTCTTC
TRBD2,.,TRBV9,TRBJ2-3,CASGKRGGTDTQYF,TGTGCCAGCGGAAAGCGGGGGGGCACAGATACGCAGTATTTT
TRBD2,.,TRBV7-9,TRBJ2-3,CASPGGLAGGYTDTQYF,TGTGCCAGCCCCGGTGGGCTAGCGGGGGGTTACACAGATACGCAGTATTTT
.,.,TRBV4-3,TRBJ2-3,CASSQVFGTDTQYF,TGCGCCAGCAGCCAAGTTTTCGGCACAGATACGCAGTATTTT
TRBD1,.,TRBV5-4,TRBJ1-2,CASSSPTGGGVEGYTF,TGTGCCAGCAGCTCTCCTACAGGGGGCGGCGTAGAGGGCTACACCTTC
.,.,TRBV4-3,TRBJ1-3,CASSQGRGRNTIYF,TGCGCCAGCAGCCAAGGGAGGGGCCGAAACACCATATATTTT
.,.,TRBV5-6,TRBJ1-2,CASSLYPPGQYGYTF,TGTGCCAGCAGCTTGTACCCCCCCGGACAGTATGGCTACACCTTC
.,.,TRBV7-9,TRBJ2-7,CASSLEWQGRDYEQYF,TGTGCCAGCAGCTTAGAATGGCAGGGGAGAGACTACGAGCAGTACTTC
.,.,TRBV9,TRBJ2-6,CASSSRHVSGANVLTF,TGTGCCAGCAGCAGTCGACACGTCTCTGGGGCCAACGTCCTGACTTTC
.,.,TRBV5-4,TRBJ2-3,CASSSGTLKSTDTQYF,TGTGCCAGCAGCTCCGGGACCCTAAAAAGCACAGATACGCAGTATTTT
.,.,TRBV5-4,TRBJ1-2,CASSFMGDYGYTF,TGTGCCAGCAGCTTCATGGGTGACTATGGCTACACCTTC
.,.,TRBV29-1,TRBJ2-3,CSVEQGDTQYF,TGCAGCGTTGAACAGGGAGATACGCAGTATTTT
.,.,TRBV4-1,TRBJ2-6,CASSPTGGVESGANVLTF,TGCGCCAGCAGCCCCACCGGGGGTGTGGAATCTGGGGCCAACGTCCTGACTTTC
.,.,TRBV29-1,TRBJ1-2,CSVDREGVGYGYTF,TGCAGCGTTGACCGTGAGGGGGTTGGGTATGGCTACACCTTC
TRBD1,.,TRBV7-9,TRBJ1-6,CASSPTGQVFGSPLHF,TGTGCCAGCAGCCCAACCGGACAGGTCTTCGGTTCACCCCTCCACTTT
TRBD1,.,TRBV13,TRBJ2-5,CASSLGLTVRGMETQYF,TGTGCCAGCAGCTTAGGCCTAACGGTCAGGGGGATGGAGACCCAGTACTTC
.,.,TRBV3-1/TRBV3-2,TRBJ1-2,CASSQVDSNYGYTF,TGTGCCAGCAGCCAAGTAGACTCTAACTATGGCTACACCTTC